These 28 T cell receptor beta chains share one sample of origin, sequenced in a study of T cell clusters in autoimmune cytopenias. TRB was amplified by touch-down multiplex PCR, primer pools A and B combined. TCRdb reprocessed the multiplex PCR reads, with one entry per CDR3 protein and no DNA. The listing contains 14,000 to 15,000 distinct CDR3 sequences. Each sample's input was around 250 ng genomic DNA, some 40,000 genome equivalents. The same specimen was also included in a second study, on T cell repertoires in aging, cancer and after chemotherapy.

Sequencing used peripheral blood. Source of these receptors: a human donor in good health.

The chain couples TRBV6-5 to TRBJ2-2; TCRdb names TRBD2, which stays unverified in the absence of DNA. Germline V lookup: CDR1 MNHEY, CDR2 SVGAGI. CDR3 length: 17 amino acids. CDR3 loop: CASSGTSGRANTGELFF.

The chain is built from TRBV6-1 and TRBJ2-2. This CDR3 spans 17 amino acids. From germline, CDR1 is MNHNS and CDR2 SASEGT. The CDR3: CASSELTVSGDTGELFF.

This clonotype ranks as medium-sized in terms of frequency. The rearrangement uses TRBV29-1 and TRBJ2-5; no DNA is available, so the TRBD2 call from TCRdb remains unchecked. This CDR3 contains 14 residues. Germline lookup yields CDR1 SQVTM and CDR2 ANQGSEA. The CDR3 spells CSVEGGRAGETQYF.

The V call is TRBV19, the J call TRBJ2-2. The CDR3 length is 13 residues. Germline V gene sequence: CDR1 LNHDA, CDR2 SQIVND (reference sequence). The chain's CDR3 is CASKETTGVGLFF.

The chain carries TRBV18 and TRBJ2-3; TCRdb designates TRBD1, a call that cannot be tested without DNA. This CDR3 comprises 17 residues. Germline CDR1 reads KGHSH; CDR2 reads LQKENI. CDR3: CASSPTSGVQGVDTQYF.

The chain recombines TRBV30 with TRBJ2-7; TCRdb proposes TRBD2, but this gene call is untestable without DNA. The CDR3 totals 11 residues. The germline V gene encodes CDR1 GTSNPN and CDR2 SVGIG (reference sequence). The CDR3 sequence is CAFRPGYEQYF. Supplemented by reference TRBV30 and TRBJ2-7, the full variable domain reads SQTIHQWPATLVQPVGSPLSLECTVEGTSNPNLYWYRQAAGRGLQLLFYSVGIGQISSEVPQNLSASRPQDRQFILSSKKLLLSDSGFYLCAFRPGYEQYFGPGTRLTVT.

V gene TRBV19 combines with J gene TRBJ1-6. Germline V gives CDR1 LNHDA, CDR2 SQIVND (reference sequence). There are 18 residues in the CDR3. CDR3 sequence: CASSIVPGRSSYNSPLHF.

V gene TRBV12-3 or TRBV12-4 combines with J gene TRBJ2-1; TCRdb's D call of TRBD2 is untestable without DNA. The CDR3 contains 15 residues. CDR3: CASSLEVEGLLKQFF.

V and J are TRBV6-6 and TRBJ1-2. The CDR3 runs to 14 residues. Germline V gene lookup returns CDR1 MNHNY and CDR2 SVGAGI (reference sequence). The CDR3 spells CASSYAGRNYGYTF.

This chain connects TRBV28 to TRBJ2-3; TCRdb's D gene call, TRBD1, goes unchecked for lack of DNA. Germline-derived CDR1 and CDR2 are MDHEN and SYDVKM. The CDR3 extends over 15 amino acids. Here the CDR3 reads CASSFLYGTPDTQYF.

The chain recombines TRBV6-4 with TRBJ2-1; lacking DNA, the TRBD1 call made by TCRdb goes unchecked. Germline V gene sequence: CDR1 MRHNA, CDR2 SNTAGT. The CDR3 is 11 amino acids. The CDR3 sequence: CASRSGSQQFF.

The rearrangement uses TRBV5-1 and TRBJ2-1; no DNA is available, so the TRBD2 call from TCRdb remains unchecked. CDR1 and CDR2 from the germline V gene are SGHRS and YFSETQ. The CDR3 sequence is 13 residues long. CDR3 sequence: CASSSLYRSEQFF.

The rearrangement uses TRBV15 and TRBJ2-3; TCRdb's D call of TRBD2 is untestable without DNA. From germline, CDR1 is LNHNV and CDR2 YYDKDF (reference sequence). The CDR3 length is 16 residues. CDR3 residues: CATSIRLAGGTDTQYF.

This clonotype is called medium-sized (0.01 to 0.1%) based on its frequency. The chain carries TRBV11-3 and TRBJ2-3; the TCRdb call, TRBD2, lacks DNA for checking. This CDR3 contains 15 residues. Germline V CDR1 and CDR2: SGHNT, YENEEA. The CDR3 region is CASNGGLYYTDTQYF.

The CDR3 reads CASSLAHGYTF. The chain carries TRBV12-3 or TRBV12-4 and TRBJ1-2; absent DNA, TCRdb's TRBD1 call cannot be checked. This CDR3 region has 11 residues.

Its frequency marks this clonotype as medium-sized. V and J are TRBV11-3 and TRBJ2-5. Germline V CDR1 and CDR2: SGHNT, YENEEA. This CDR3 spans 12 amino acids. CDR3 region: CASSLDLRTQYF.

The J gene is TRBJ1-5, the V gene TRBV5-4; TCRdb's D call of TRBD1 is untestable without DNA. This CDR3 is 12 amino acids long. CDR1 and CDR2 (germline): SGHNT, YYREEE (reference sequence). The CDR3 protein is CASSLWGQPQHF.

The J gene is TRBJ2-7, the V gene TRBV5-8. The CDR3 is made up of 14 amino acids. Germline CDR1 is SGHTS and CDR2 is YDEGEE. The CDR3: CASSPVGPKDEQYF.

The chain joins TRBV7-2 to TRBJ1-1; TCRdb calls TRBD1, which cannot be checked without DNA. Germline values: CDR1 SGHTA, CDR2 FQGNSA. This CDR3 has 12 amino acids. The CDR3 sequence is CASSPDRGPAFF. The variable domain in full, with the rest retrieved from reference TRBV7-2 and TRBJ1-1, is GAGVSQSPSNKVTEKGKDVELRCDPISGHTALYWYRQSLGQGLEFLIYFQGNSAPDKSGLPSDRFSAERTGGSVSTLTIQRTQQEDSAVYLCASSPDRGPAFFGQGTRLTVV.

This clonotype is classed as medium-sized (0.01 to 0.1%) by frequency. The V and J genes are TRBV19 and TRBJ2-1. The CDR3 sequence is 13 residues long. Per germline, CDR1 LNHDA and CDR2 SQIVND (reference sequence). The CDR3 loop is CAIRILDGNEQFF.

In terms of frequency, this clonotype is medium-sized. The chain carries TRBV6-5 and TRBJ2-2; as DNA is missing, the TRBD2 call by TCRdb cannot be tested. Per the germline V gene, CDR1 is MNHEY and CDR2 is SVGAGI. The CDR3 has 15 residues. The CDR3 here is CASTRAGSNTGELFF.

The V gene is TRBV5-5, the J gene TRBJ2-7; TCRdb gives TRBD2 as the D gene, but with no DNA this cannot be confirmed. This CDR3 is built from 15 residues. Germline V gives CDR1 SGHKS, CDR2 YYEKEE (reference sequence). The CDR3 spells CASSSFSGQRVEQYF.

This clonotype is labeled medium-sized based on frequency. The V and J genes are TRBV19 and TRBJ2-6; without DNA, the TCRdb call of TRBD1 cannot be checked. This CDR3 spans 18 amino acids. Germline loops: CDR1 LNHDA, CDR2 SQIVND (reference sequence). The CDR3 spells CASSLTRDIRSGANVLTF.

The J gene is TRBJ1-3, the V gene TRBV7-2. CDR1 is SGHTA, CDR2 FQGNSA, per germline. The CDR3 sequence is 14 residues long. This CDR3 reads CASSSINGRNTIYF. Full variable domain (missing parts from reference TRBV7-2 and TRBJ1-3): GAGVSQSPSNKVTEKGKDVELRCDPISGHTALYWYRQSLGQGLEFLIYFQGNSAPDKSGLPSDRFSAERTGGSVSTLTIQRTQQEDSAVYLCASSSINGRNTIYFGEGSWLTVV.

This rearrangement joins TRBV6-2 or TRBV6-3 to TRBJ1-1; without DNA, the TCRdb call of TRBD1 cannot be checked. The germline CDR1 and CDR2 sequences are MNHEY and SVGEGT. The CDR3 has 15 residues. The CDR3 sequence: CASSHSREENTEAFF.

The chain couples TRBV27 to TRBJ1-1; with no DNA, the TCRdb D assignment of TRBD1 cannot be verified. Germline loops: CDR1 MNHEY, CDR2 SMNVEV (reference sequence). The CDR3 is 15 amino acids. This CDR3 reads CASSSGTGWRTEAFF.

V usage is TRBV12-3 or TRBV12-4 and J usage is TRBJ1-2. The CDR3 length is 12 residues. CDR3 sequence reads: CASSLGLNGYTF.

V gene TRBV6-5 combines with J gene TRBJ2-3; with no DNA, the TCRdb D assignment of TRBD2 cannot be verified. The CDR3 length is 17 residues. Germline CDR1 is MNHEY and CDR2 is SVGAGI. This CDR3 reads CASCPHISRERTDTQYF.